A single sample gave rise to the 20 T cell receptor beta chains below, sequenced in a study of cytomegalovirus exposure and HLA in healthy donors. PCR primers comprised 60 Vbeta and 13 Jbeta primers. Profiled with immunoSEQ multiplex PCR; TCRdb holds only in-frame clones, not every one. The sample holds under 200,000 clones, 75% to 85% seen once. Input material: PBMCs. The receptors stem from a man aged 25-45 years in good health and CMV-seronegative.

This chain links TRBV2 with TRBJ1-2, with TRBD1 identical over 9 bases. The J segment lost 4 bases and the V segment lost 3 bases, leaving 6 bases of the junction unmatched. This CDR3 is built from 15 residues. Per the germline V gene, CDR1 is SNHLY and CDR2 is FYNNEI. The CDR3 region is CASSDRDRVSYGYTF. The CDR3 bases are TGTGCCAGCAGTGATAGGGACAGGGTGTCCTATGGCTACACCTTC.

This sequence joins TRBV11-2 and TRBJ2-7; TRBD2 matches 8 bases. After removal of 3 bases from V and 7 bases from J, the junction contained 5 bases not matched to a gene. Germline V gene data show CDR1 as SGHAT and CDR2 as FQNNGV. CDR3 length equals 13 residues. CDR3 nucleotide sequence: TGTGCCAGCAGCTTCGGGAGGGAAGGTGAGCAGTACTTC. Translated, it gives CASSFGREGEQYF. Full variable domain (rest looked up from reference TRBV11-2 and TRBJ2-7): EAGVAQSPRYKIIEKRQSVAFWCNPISGHATLYWYQQILGQGPKLLIQFQNNGVVDDSQLPKDRFSAERLKGVDSTLKIQPAKLEDSAVYLCASSFGREGEQYFGPGTRLTVT.

V gene TRBV9 combines with J gene TRBJ2-1; 14 nucleotides agree with TRBD2. J lost 5 bases, V lost 0 bases, and 1 base had no gene match. The CDR3 sequence is 16 residues long. CDR1 is SGDLS and CDR2 is YYNGEE in the germline V gene. The CDR3 DNA sequence: TGTGCCAGCAGCGTAGTGGGACTAGCGGGGGACAATGAGCAGTTCTTC. Translated: CASSVVGLAGDNEQFF.

The chain couples TRBV23-1 to TRBJ2-3, with 12 bases aligning to TRBD2. TRBV23-1 has ORF status, its function being uncertain. Trimming at V came to 2 bases and at J to 4 bases, leaving 10 bases not matched to a gene. CDR3 size: 18 residues. In DNA form, the CDR3 reads TGCGCCAGCAGTCAAAAGGGACCCGGGACTAGCGGGTCAGATACGCAGTATTTT. Its translation is CASSQKGPGTSGSDTQYF.

The rearrangement links TRBV5-6 to TRBJ2-7; TRBD2 matches 12 bases. CDR1 is SGHDT, CDR2 YYEEEE, per germline. The V gene end was trimmed by 2 bases and the J gene end by 4 bases; junction bases not matched to a gene: 4. This CDR3 region has 15 residues. This CDR3 reads CASSFLAGGRYEQYF. The DNA of the CDR3 is TGTGCCAGCAGCTTTCTAGCGGGGGGGCGGTACGAGCAGTACTTC. Full variable domain (missing parts from reference TRBV5-6 and TRBJ2-7): DAGVTQSPTHLIKTRGQQVTLRCSPKSGHDTVSWYQQALGQGPQFIFQYYEEEERQRGNFPDRFSGHQFPNYSSELNVNALLLGDSALYLCASSFLAGGRYEQYFGPGTRLTVT.

The chain recombines TRBV5-1 with TRBJ2-5, with D maybe TRBD1 (5 bases). Trimming took off 6 bases at V and 1 base at J, with 7 bases between the two ends. The V gene's germline CDR1 is SGHRS and CDR2 YFSETQ. The CDR3 runs 12 residues. CDR3: CASKQVQETQYF. CDR3 bases: TGCGCCAGCAAACAGGTCCAAGAGACCCAGTACTTC.

The rearrangement uses TRBV27 and TRBJ1-1, with D possibly TRBD1 on 6 matching bases. This CDR3 has 15 residues. Trimming cost V 1 base and J 5 bases, with 14 bases left between them. Germline CDR1 reads MNHEY; CDR2 reads SMNVEV (reference sequence). The CDR3 nucleotides read TGTGCCAGCAGTTTATATCAGAGGGGGAGTACTGAAGCTTTCTTT. Protein product: CASSLYQRGSTEAFF.

The J gene is TRBJ1-4, the V gene TRBV5-1; tentative D call: TRBD1 (5 bases). The V end lost 4 bases, the J end lost 2 bases, and 9 bases lay between the germline ends. Germline V gives CDR1 SGHRS, CDR2 YFSETQ. The CDR3 is 14 amino acids. CDR3 sequence: CASSMGETNEKLFF. The CDR3 DNA reads as TGCGCCAGCAGCATGGGGGAGACTAATGAAAAACTGTTTTTT.

The CDR3 DNA follows: TGTGCCAGCAGTCCAGCCCCCCCTGGACAGGCAGTCTCCTACGAGCAGTACTTC. This codes for CASSPAPPGQAVSYEQYF. The genes are TRBV27 and TRBJ2-7; 7 bases align to TRBD1. The junction had 16 bases not matched to a gene; V was cut back by 5 bases and J by 0 bases. Looked up from germline, CDR1 is MNHEY and CDR2 is SMNVEV (reference sequence). The CDR3 is made up of 18 amino acids.

The rearrangement links TRBV5-1 to TRBJ2-7, with D tentatively TRBD1 (6 bases). The CDR3 is 15 residues long. CDR1 is SGHRS, CDR2 YFSETQ, per germline. The V end lost 3 bases, the J end lost 3 bases, and 16 bases lay between the germline ends. The CDR3 sequence is CASSSFPTGDYEQYF. The CDR3 DNA sequence: TGCGCCAGCAGCTCCTTTCCGACAGGTGACTACGAGCAGTACTTC.

This clone has a handful of counts. The chain uses TRBV27 and TRBJ2-2; D is perhaps TRBD1 (6 bases). Germline CDR1 reads MNHEY; CDR2 reads SMNVEV (reference sequence). V lost 5 bases, J lost 2 bases, and 15 bases lay in between. The CDR3 contains 16 residues. CDR3 nucleotide sequence: TGTGCCAGCAGTCCTTTGGGACACCTTAACACCGGGGAGCTGTTTTTT. Amino acid sequence: CASSPLGHLNTGELFF.

This chain uses TRBV5-1 with TRBJ1-5, with 7 bases lining up with TRBD1. Germline CDR1 reads SGHRS; CDR2 reads YFSETQ. The CDR3 contains 15 residues. The J segment lost 5 bases and the V segment lost 0 bases, leaving 5 bases of the junction unmatched. CDR3: CASSLEGAPDQPQHF. The DNA for the CDR3 is TGCGCCAGCAGCTTGGAGGGGGCCCCAGATCAGCCCCAGCATTTT.

This clone was counted between two and nine times. V gene TRBV10-3 combines with J gene TRBJ1-1; D uncertain. The CDR3 consists of 13 residues. V was trimmed by 6 bases and J by 3 bases, leaving 11 bases between them. The germline CDR1 and CDR2 sequences are ENHRY and SYGVKD. The CDR3 bases are TGTGCCATCAGGGAGACACCAGACACTGAAGCTTTCTTT. This gives the protein CAIRETPDTEAFF.

The J gene is TRBJ2-1, the V gene TRBV9, with 10 bases matching TRBD2. Per the germline V gene, CDR1 is SGDLS and CDR2 is YYNGEE. V shed 5 bases and J 7 bases; nucleotides not matched to a gene: 3. This CDR3 region has 13 residues. The chain's CDR3 is CASSSGGRNEQFF. In DNA, the CDR3 is TGTGCCAGCAGTAGCGGGGGGAGAAATGAGCAGTTCTTC.

The V gene is TRBV6-5, the J gene TRBJ1-4, with TRBD1 matching 7 bases. Germline V gives CDR1 MNHEY, CDR2 SVGAGI. CDR3 length: 16 residues. V trimming: 2 bases; J trimming: 8 bases; junction bases outside the gene matches: 11. CDR3 nucleotide sequence: TGTGCCAGCAGTTACGGGGGGAAGGGACAGAGCGAAAAACTGTTTTTT. Protein: CASSYGGKGQSEKLFF.

The V call is TRBV27, the J call TRBJ2-6; 9 bases are shared with TRBD1. The CDR3 spans 16 residues. Germline trimming cut 6 bases from V and 4 bases from J; bases unmatched to any gene: 7. Germline CDR1 reads MNHEY; CDR2 reads SMNVEV (reference sequence). CDR3 bases: TGTGCCAGCAGATTCGGGACAGGGAACGGGGCCAACGTCCTGACTTTC. Amino acid sequence: CASRFGTGNGANVLTF.

This chain joins TRBV7-3 and TRBJ2-3; TRBD2 agrees at 9 bases. CDR3 size: 18 residues. V dropped 5 bases and J dropped 6; count of bases not matched to a gene: 18. Per germline, CDR1 SGHTA and CDR2 FQGTGA. The CDR3 nucleotides read TGTGCCAGCAGCCCCCATAGCGGGGGCCTCTCTCACACGGATACGCAGTATTTT. Translation gives CASSPHSGGLSHTDTQYF.

The V call is TRBV30, the J call TRBJ1-4; TRBD1 is a possible D gene (5 bases). The germline V gene encodes CDR1 GTSNPN and CDR2 SVGIG (reference sequence). V was pared by 4 bases and J by 3 bases, with 12 bases between. This CDR3 contains 14 residues. Written as DNA, the CDR3 is TGTGCCTGGAAGGAAGGGGCGGCTAATGAAAAACTGTTTTTT. Its protein product is CAWKEGAANEKLFF.

This chain links TRBV5-1 with TRBJ2-3, with 16 bases that match TRBD2. The germline V gene encodes CDR1 SGHRS and CDR2 YFSETQ. The CDR3 covers 19 residues. The V gene end was trimmed by 4 bases and the J gene end by 3 bases; junction bases not matched to a gene: 11. CDR3 region: CASSPAGTSGREGTDTQYF. The CDR3 nucleotides read TGCGCCAGCAGCCCGGCCGGGACTAGCGGGAGGGAGGGAACAGATACGCAGTATTTT.

V gene TRBV11-1 combines with J gene TRBJ1-1, with D possibly being TRBD1 (6 bases). Per the germline V gene, CDR1 is SGHAT and CDR2 is FQDESV (reference sequence). V was shortened by 3 bases and J by 4 bases, with 12 bases between the two germline ends. The CDR3 consists of 14 residues. CDR3 DNA sequence: TGTGCCAGCAGCTTGGGTTCCAGGGGCACTGAAGCTTTCTTT. This translates into CASSLGSRGTEAFF.